Below are 26 T cell receptor beta chains sequenced from a single sample in a study of circulating tumor DNA in untreated peripheral T-cell lymphoma. Clones were sequenced by immunoSEQ multiplex PCR, and TCRdb holds only the in-frame ones, with some missing. The sample records 8,800 or so clones, around four fifths being singletons. Sequencing was done on a sample of tumor tissue. The origin of the receptors is a human donor with peripheral T-cell lymphoma.

The chain uses TRBV6-8 and TRBJ1-2; 7 positions agree with TRBD1. This CDR3 has 17 amino acids. V was clipped by 6 bases and J by 2 bases; unmatched bases: 15. CDR1 MNHGY and CDR2 SAAAGT come from the germline V gene. The CDR3 sequence: CASRAPTGDPMNYGYTF. The CDR3, as DNA: TGTGCCAGCAGGGCCCCCACAGGGGACCCGATGAACTATGGCTACACCTTC.

The chain combines TRBV4-1 with TRBJ1-2; D remains ambiguous. V shed 1 base and J shed 3 bases, with 9 bases lying between them. CDR1 is MGHRA, CDR2 YSYEKL, per germline. CDR3 length: 14 amino acids. CDR3 in amino acids: CASSQGRSDYGYTF. As DNA, the CDR3 is TGCGCCAGCAGCCAAGGCAGGAGTGACTATGGCTACACCTTC.

The J gene is TRBJ1-2, the V gene TRBV19; D perhaps matches TRBD1 (6 bases). The CDR3 spans 14 residues. V lost 4 bases and J 2 bases, leaving 11 bases between the germline ends. Looked up from germline, CDR1 is LNHDA and CDR2 is SQIVND (reference sequence). Here the CDR3 reads CASSTTGKNYGYTF. As DNA, the CDR3 is TGTGCCAGTAGTACAACAGGGAAAAACTATGGCTACACCTTC.

The V call is TRBV30, the J call TRBJ1-2; D possibly corresponds to TRBD1 (5 bases). Trimming removed 4 bases at V and 2 bases at J, with 11 bases between. The germline V gene has CDR1 GTSNPN and CDR2 SVGIG (reference sequence). The CDR3 length is 13 residues. The CDR3 reads CAWNLGTNYGYTF. For the CDR3, the DNA is TGTGCCTGGAACTTGGGGACCAACTATGGCTACACCTTC.

The chain joins TRBV19 to TRBJ1-4; possible D gene TRBD1, 6 bases. Germline V lookup: CDR1 LNHDA, CDR2 SQIVND (reference sequence). CDR3 length: 14 residues. V was pared by 5 bases and J by 8 bases, with 15 bases between. The CDR3 DNA is TGTGCCAGTAGTTTCCGAGGGGGTGGAGAAAAACTGTTTTTT. Translating it yields CASSFRGGGEKLFF.

The CDR3 nucleotides are TGCGCCAGCAGCTTGGACAGGGTTAACACTGAAGCTTTCTTT. Its protein is CASSLDRVNTEAFF. V usage is TRBV5-1 and J usage is TRBJ1-1; D possibly corresponds to TRBD1 (6 bases). Germline V lookup: CDR1 SGHRS, CDR2 YFSETQ. CDR3 length: 14 residues. With 0 bases removed from V and 2 bases from J, the gap between germline ends came to 8 bases.

The CDR3 loop is CASSRGPGRMGNQPQHF. In nucleotides, the CDR3 is TGTGCCAGCAGCAGGGGACCAGGGAGAATGGGCAATCAGCCCCAGCATTTT. This rearrangement joins TRBV11-3 to TRBJ1-5; the D gene is possibly TRBD1 (5 bases). Germline V CDR1 and CDR2: SGHNT, YENEEA. This CDR3 has 17 amino acids. V lost 5 bases and J lost 2, with 19 bases in between.

This clone showed up just a few times. CDR3 amino acids: CACTGDTEAFF. The CDR3 nucleotides are TGTGCCTGTACAGGGGACACTGAAGCTTTCTTT. This chain links TRBV30 with TRBJ1-1, with 7 bases lining up with TRBD1. V dropped 6 bases and J dropped 3; count of bases not matched to a gene: 1. This CDR3 has 11 amino acids. The germline V gene encodes CDR1 GTSNPN and CDR2 SVGIG (reference sequence).

On this clone itself: One junction end does not reproduce the germline sequence, and a read error may be involved. This chain links TRBV7-7 with TRBJ2-1, with 7 nucleotides matching TRBD1. CDR1 and CDR2 from the germline V gene are SSHAT and FNYEAQ (reference sequence). The CDR3 is made up of 14 amino acids. The CDR3 protein is CVSSFGTAYNEQFF. DNA of the CDR3: TGTGTCAGCAGCTTCGGGACAGCATACAATGAGCAGTTCTTC.

This clone was seen just once. This chain connects TRBV27 to TRBJ1-2; D is uncertain. The CDR3 runs to 14 residues. Germline CDR1 MNHEY, CDR2 SMNVEV (reference sequence). The V end was cut by 6 bases, the J end by 4 bases, with 15 bases between. The CDR3 DNA is TGTGCCAGCAGCCGTCAGAGTTTAGGCTATGGCTACACCTTC. Residues: CASSRQSLGYGYTF.

In DNA, the CDR3 is TGCGCCAGCAGCTCCGGGACGGGCCAAAAAAAACTGTTTTTT. Encoded protein: CASSSGTGQKKLFF. V and J are TRBV10-1 and TRBJ1-4; D is perhaps TRBD1 (5 bases). The CDR3 sequence is 14 residues long. Trimming stripped 6 bases from V and 9 bases from J, with 17 bases between. Looked up from germline, CDR1 is WNHNN and CDR2 is SYGVQD (reference sequence).

V and J are TRBV12-5 and TRBJ1-2; 7 nucleotides line up with TRBD1. Germline assignment: CDR1 LGHNT and CDR2 FRNRAP. This CDR3 region has 16 residues. CDR3 coding DNA: TGTGCCAGCACCAAAGAGGCACAGGGGCACATCTATGGCTACACCTTC. Protein: CASTKEAQGHIYGYTF.

The chain recombines TRBV7-6 with TRBJ2-5; D may correspond to TRBD1 or TRBD2 (5 bases each). CDR1 is SGHVS and CDR2 is FNYEAQ in the germline V gene. The CDR3 spans 14 residues. V dropped 3 bases and J dropped 5 bases, with 13 bases sitting between them. DNA for the CDR3: TGTGCCAGCAGCTTCCCGGGGCATGGGGAGACCCAGTACTTC. It translates to CASSFPGHGETQYF. Full variable domain (outside the CDR3, taken from reference TRBV7-6 and TRBJ2-5): GAGVSQSPRYKVTKRGQDVALRCDPISGHVSLYWYRQALGQGPEFLTYFNYEAQQDKSGLPNDRFSAERPEGSISTLTIQRTEQRDSAMYRCASSFPGHGETQYFGPGTRLLVL.

This clone was observed a handful of times. The CDR3 DNA sequence: TGTGCCAGCAGTTACTCAAAGTACAGGGCACAAGAGACCCAGTACTTC. Translating gives CASSYSKYRAQETQYF. The chain is built from TRBV6-8 and TRBJ2-5, with TRBD1 as a possible D gene (6 bases). Trimming removed 0 bases at V and 2 bases at J, with 13 bases between. CDR1 and CDR2 (germline): MNHGY, SAAAGT. The CDR3 has 16 residues.

The genes are TRBV30 and TRBJ2-1, with TRBD2 matching over 8 bases. Unmatched junction bases numbered 5, after V lost 3 bases and J lost 4 bases. The CDR3 is 14 residues long. Germline V CDR1 and CDR2: GTSNPN, SVGIG (reference sequence). The CDR3 sequence is CAWRFSGGYNEQFF. The CDR3 coding sequence is TGTGCCTGGAGGTTCAGCGGGGGATACAATGAGCAGTTCTTC.

This rearrangement joins TRBV30 to TRBJ1-1, with D maybe TRBD1 (5 bases). The CDR3 spans 12 residues. Per germline, CDR1 GTSNPN and CDR2 SVGIG (reference sequence). The V end was cut by 5 bases, the J end by 3 bases, with 10 bases between. CDR3 DNA sequence: TGTGCCTGGCGGGACGTCTACACTGAAGCTTTCTTT. Its translation: CAWRDVYTEAFF.

V usage is TRBV6-8 and J usage is TRBJ2-5; no clear D gene. The germline V and J ends were trimmed by 0 bases and 5 bases, with 13 bases remaining between them. The CDR3 totals 15 residues. Germline CDR1 is MNHGY and CDR2 is SAAAGT. CDR3 sequence: CASSYSSSGQETQYF. The CDR3 DNA reads as TGTGCCAGCAGTTACTCGTCGTCAGGTCAGGAGACCCAGTACTTC.

In regard to this clone: An end of the junction differs from the germline gene, which may be a read error. This CDR3 is CASKEGGSGYEQYF. In nucleotides, the CDR3 is TGTGCCAGCAAAGAGGGTGGTTCAGGCTACGAACAGTACTTC. This sequence joins TRBV28 and TRBJ2-7, with a weak D call TRBD2 (5 bases). This CDR3 is 14 amino acids long. Per germline, CDR1 MDHEN and CDR2 SYDVKM.

This clone turned up a few times. This chain connects TRBV19 to TRBJ2-7; TRBD1 aligns across 9 bases. CDR3 size: 14 residues. With V trimmed by 3 bases and J by 6 bases, 6 bases remained unmatched. Germline V gene sequence: CDR1 LNHDA, CDR2 SQIVND (reference sequence). The CDR3 region is CASSMRDRGFEQYF. The CDR3 DNA reads as TGTGCCAGTAGTATGAGAGACAGGGGGTTCGAGCAGTACTTC.

This chain joins TRBV6-8 and TRBJ2-5, with 11 nucleotides matching TRBD2. CDR1 and CDR2 from the germline V gene are MNHGY and SAAAGT. The CDR3 has 16 residues. With 7 bases clipped from V and 0 bases from J, the junction kept 7 bases outside the gene matches. The CDR3 sequence: CASNPELAGDQETQYF. The CDR3 bases are TGTGCCAGCAATCCAGAACTAGCGGGGGACCAAGAGACCCAGTACTTC.

This rearrangement joins TRBV19 to TRBJ2-3, with a possible D match to TRBD1 (5 bases). Germline V gives CDR1 LNHDA, CDR2 SQIVND (reference sequence). CDR3 length: 16 residues. With 3 bases removed from V and 7 bases from J, the gap between germline ends came to 20 bases. The CDR3 protein is CASSILGRELTHTQYF. As DNA, the CDR3 is TGTGCCAGTAGTATTCTCGGCAGGGAACTTACACATACGCAGTATTTT.

This rearrangement joins TRBV19 to TRBJ2-5; D call uncertain. The germline gives CDR1 LNHDA, CDR2 SQIVND (reference sequence). V was clipped by 4 bases and J by 0 bases, with 6 bases between them. This CDR3 is built from 13 residues. CDR3 protein: CASSNQYQETQYF. DNA for the CDR3: TGTGCCAGTAGTAATCAGTACCAAGAGACCCAGTACTTC.

The chain couples TRBV19 to TRBJ1-2; a possible D gene is TRBD1 (5 bases). The V gene's germline CDR1 is LNHDA and CDR2 SQIVND (reference sequence). Trimming took 10 bases from V and 3 from J, leaving 15 bases between them. This CDR3 region has 13 residues. Here the CDR3 DNA reads TGTGCCACCTCCCGGGACTGGGACTATGGCTACACCTTC. It encodes CATSRDWDYGYTF.

The rearrangement joins TRBV25-1 to TRBJ1-2; D may be TRBD1 (6 bases). CDR1 is MGHDK, CDR2 SYGVNS, per germline. This CDR3 is 14 amino acids long. Between the trimmed V and J ends, which lost 3 bases and 11 bases, there was a span of 19 bases. CDR3 sequence (DNA): TGTGCCAGCAGTGATAATACAGGGTCCCCTTTTTACACCTTC. Residues: CASSDNTGSPFYTF.

CDR3 bases: TGTGCCAGTAACCCCGGCGGAGGATTCCGGGGCTACACCTTC. Its translation is CASNPGGGFRGYTF. The chain combines TRBV19 with TRBJ1-2; D ambiguous. The germline V gene encodes CDR1 LNHDA and CDR2 SQIVND (reference sequence). The CDR3 has 14 residues. With 7 bases removed from V and 8 bases from J, the gap between germline ends came to 20 bases.

The V and J genes are TRBV30 and TRBJ1-1; a weak D match, TRBD1 (5 bases). This CDR3 is 13 amino acids long. In germline, CDR1 is GTSNPN, CDR2 SVGIG (reference sequence). V shed 5 bases and J shed 4 bases, with 14 bases lying between them. For the CDR3, the DNA is TGTGCCTGGGGACCGGGGGTAGGCACTGAAGCTTTCTTT. Translating it yields CAWGPGVGTEAFF. The variable domain in full, completed from reference TRBV30 and TRBJ1-1, reads SQTIHQWPATLVQPVGSPLSLECTVEGTSNPNLYWYRQAAGRGLQLLFYSVGIGQISSEVPQNLSASRPQDRQFILSSKKLLLSDSGFYLCAWGPGVGTEAFFGQGTRLTVV.